This T cell receptor (beta chain) was recorded in a study of T-cell reconstitution after alpha-beta-depleted transplantation in children. Broader study findings: Two months or so post-transplant, alpha-beta T cells reportedly derived from several hundred expanded graft clones. At day 60, the high TCRbeta diversity found in some patients originated from recipient T cells and thymic progenitors that had survived. It was newly produced T cells that mostly accounted for T-cell counts and diversity one year after transplant.

The CDR3 has 11 residues. Germline V lookup: CDR1 DFQATT, CDR2 SNEGSKA (reference sequence). V dropped 4 bases and J dropped 0 bases, with 4 bases sitting between them. Construction of the TCRbeta library involved unique molecular identifiers. MiXCR, applied by TCRdb to the PCR reads, yields one record per CDR3 protein. The sample shows over 90,000 distinct CDR3 sequences, 5% to 6% of them seen only once. This clonotype occurred a few times. Its target is not known. V usage is TRBV20-1 and J usage is TRBJ2-7; D not certain. The sample was PBMCs, mostly from graft donor cells, taken 60 days after TCRalphabeta/CD19-depleted stem cell transplant. The receptor was derived from a female patient aged 2-15 years who had a stem cell transplant for Fanconi anemia, so the T cells may come from the graft donor. CDR3 loop: CSATISYEQYF. CDR3 DNA sequence: TGCAGTGCTACTATCTCCTACGAGCAGTACTTC.